Shown below are 6 T cell receptor beta chains from a single sample sequenced in a study of regulatory T cells in long-lasting Graves disease. Noted time point: newly diagnosed GD, antithyroid drugs for less than 3 months. With RNA extracted from PBMCs as input, the TCR library was made. Construction of the TCR beta libraries employed iRepertoire HTBI primers in conjunction with Arm-PCR of CDR3 regions. MiXCR, run by TCRdb on the multiplex PCR reads, gives a single entry per CDR3 protein. The sample lists 560,000 or so distinct CDR3 sequences; 15% to 20% were seen once. This sample was also put to use in a study of T cells in Graves' hyperthyroidism and ophthalmopathy.

The sample was peripheral blood mononuclear cells (PBMCs), taken at new diagnosis, from a patient treated with antithyroid drugs. The receptors were gathered from a man aged 18 to 30 with Graves disease.

In its sample, this clonotype was seen many times. V and J are TRBV5-1 and TRBJ2-2; D is perhaps TRBD2 (5 bases). V was trimmed by 4 bases and J by 0 bases, leaving 7 bases between them. The CDR3 spans 14 residues. Looked up from germline, CDR1 is SGHRS and CDR2 is YFSETQ. CDR3 in amino acids: CASSPDSNTGELFF. The DNA for the CDR3 is TGCGCCAGCAGCCCGGACTCGAACACCGGGGAGCTGTTTTTT.

There are a few counts of this clonotype. The V and J genes are TRBV20-1 and TRBJ2-6, with a tentative D call TRBD2 (6 bases). V was cut by 0 bases and J by 2 bases, with 8 bases left in between. Germline-derived CDR1 and CDR2 are DFQATT and SNEGSKA (reference sequence). The CDR3 is made up of 15 amino acids. CDR3 protein: CSARDPGAGANVLTF. The CDR3 coding sequence is TGCAGTGCTAGAGACCCGGGGGCTGGGGCCAACGTCCTGACTTTC.

The chain joins TRBV29-1 to TRBJ1-1; 7 bases match TRBD1. CDR1 is SQVTM and CDR2 is ANQGSEA in the germline V gene. V dropped 7 bases and J dropped 4; count of bases not matched to a gene: 6. The CDR3 is 12 residues long. CDR3 loop: CSGKGAGTEAFF. For the CDR3, the DNA is TGCAGCGGCAAGGGGGCGGGCACTGAAGCTTTCTTT.

This clonotype has ten or more counts. The chain uses TRBV27 and TRBJ1-5, with TRBD1 matching 7 bases. CDR3 length: 15 amino acids. With V trimmed by 6 bases and J by 4 bases, 9 bases remained unmatched. CDR1 MNHEY and CDR2 SMNVEV come from the germline V gene (reference sequence). This CDR3 is CASSPTDRTNQPQHF. CDR3 in DNA: TGTGCCAGCAGCCCTACGGACAGGACTAATCAGCCCCAGCATTTT.

V usage is TRBV5-1 and J usage is TRBJ1-1; D may be TRBD1 (5 bases). The length of the CDR3 is 14 residues. Per germline, CDR1 SGHRS and CDR2 YFSETQ. V lost 3 bases and J lost 3, with 12 bases in between. Here the CDR3 reads CASSSAGGYTEAFF. The CDR3 DNA reads as TGCGCCAGCAGCTCGGCGGGGGGGTACACTGAAGCTTTCTTT.

This clonotype was observed a few times. The chain employs TRBV7-9 and TRBJ2-1; the D gene is possibly TRBD2 (6 bases). The V end was cut by 5 bases, the J end by 10 bases, with 6 bases between. Germline V gene lookup returns CDR1 SEHNR and CDR2 FQNEAQ (reference sequence). CDR3 length: 10 amino acids. The CDR3 region is CASSGREQFF. The DNA for the CDR3 is TGTGCCAGCAGCGGGAGGGAGCAGTTCTTC.